This T cell receptor (beta chain) comes out of a study of blood T cell repertoires in COVID-19. Study information: From T cells, B-cell-depleted T cells, or PBMCs came the material, which was cDNA or gDNA.

Looked up from germline, CDR1 is SGHNT and CDR2 is YENEEA. This CDR3 spans 16 amino acids. Between the trimmed V and J ends, which lost 3 bases and 4 bases, there was a span of 16 bases. In the original workflow: Reference gene primer amplification gave nucleated cell count estimates. Profiling relied on immunoSEQ multiplex PCR, and the TCRdb table lists in-frame clones only, not all of them. That table furnishes V, J and clone size, whereas the DNA furnished D and trimming. The sample contains 60,000 or so clones, just under 90% of which appear only once. Sequencing input: peripheral blood. The TCR sequence derives from a human donor with active COVID-19. The donor label of this sample is uncertain. V is TRBV11-3 and J is TRBJ2-1, with D possibly TRBD2 on 5 matching bases. The CDR3 region is CASSFQSGSYYNEQFF. The CDR3 coding sequence is TGTGCCAGCAGCTTTCAATCGGGGAGTTATTACAATGAGCAGTTCTTC. Together with reference TRBV11-3 and TRBJ2-1, the CDR3 gives the full variable domain: EAGVVQSPRYKIIEKKQPVAFWCNPISGHNTLYWYLQNLGQGPELLIRYENEEAVDDSQLPKDRFSAERLKGVDSTLKIQPAELGDSAVYLCASSFQSGSYYNEQFFGPGTRLTVL.